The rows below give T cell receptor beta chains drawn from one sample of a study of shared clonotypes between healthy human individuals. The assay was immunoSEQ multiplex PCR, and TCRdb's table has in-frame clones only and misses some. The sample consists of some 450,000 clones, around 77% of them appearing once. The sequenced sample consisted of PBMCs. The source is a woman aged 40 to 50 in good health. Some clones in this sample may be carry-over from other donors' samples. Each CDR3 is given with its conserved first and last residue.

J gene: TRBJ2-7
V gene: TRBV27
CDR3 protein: CASSQGRGRYEQYF

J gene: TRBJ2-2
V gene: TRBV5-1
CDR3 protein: CASRPGTGNTGELFF

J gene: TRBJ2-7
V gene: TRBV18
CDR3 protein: CASSPRTSTYEQYF

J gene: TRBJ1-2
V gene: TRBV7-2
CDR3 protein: CASSLVLGDYGYTF

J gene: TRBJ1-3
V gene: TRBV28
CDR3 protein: CASSLAGDLSGNTIYF

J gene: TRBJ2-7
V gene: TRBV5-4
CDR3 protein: CASRLAGVPEQYF

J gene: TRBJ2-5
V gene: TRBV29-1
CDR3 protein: CSAGSETQYF

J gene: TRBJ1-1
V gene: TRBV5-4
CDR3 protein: CASSSLVGNTEAFF

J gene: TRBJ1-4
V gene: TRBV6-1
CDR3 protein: CASSMGFGGNEKLFF

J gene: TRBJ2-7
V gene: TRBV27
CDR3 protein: CATPMGNSYEQYF

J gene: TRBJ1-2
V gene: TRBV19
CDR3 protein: CASSTVHGTIYGYTF

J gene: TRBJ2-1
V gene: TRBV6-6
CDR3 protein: CASIPGQGNNEQFF

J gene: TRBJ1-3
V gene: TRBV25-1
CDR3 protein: CASSVNSGNTIYF

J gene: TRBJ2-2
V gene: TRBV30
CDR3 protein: CAWSPPDRNTGELFF

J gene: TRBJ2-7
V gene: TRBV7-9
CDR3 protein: CASSFPTGNYEQYF

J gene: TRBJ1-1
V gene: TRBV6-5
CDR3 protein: CATLREGREAFF

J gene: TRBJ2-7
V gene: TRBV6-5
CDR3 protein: CASTQLAGSYEQYF

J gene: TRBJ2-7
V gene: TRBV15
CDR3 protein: CATSRDRGIMGYEQYF

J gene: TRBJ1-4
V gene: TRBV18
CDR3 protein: CASSPPGEAGEKLFF

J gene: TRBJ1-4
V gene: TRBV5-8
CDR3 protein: CASSRDTTQEKLFF

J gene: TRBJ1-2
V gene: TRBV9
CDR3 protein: CASSVEAQLLYGYTF

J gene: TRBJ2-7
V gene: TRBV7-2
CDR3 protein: CASSPGWGHLTYEQYF

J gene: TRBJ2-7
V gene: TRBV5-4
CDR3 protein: CASSFGGGTNEQYF

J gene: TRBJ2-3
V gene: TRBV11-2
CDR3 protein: CASSPSGLATDTQYF

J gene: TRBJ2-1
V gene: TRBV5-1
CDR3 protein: CASSPTVSYNEQFF

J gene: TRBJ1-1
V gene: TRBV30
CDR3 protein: CAWSEDRVYTEAFF

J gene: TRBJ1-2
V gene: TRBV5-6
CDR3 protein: CASSTGRGQGVHGYTF

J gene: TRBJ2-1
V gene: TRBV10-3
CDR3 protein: CAISESWASPGEQFF

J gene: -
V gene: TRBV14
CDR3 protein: CASGRSSYEQYF

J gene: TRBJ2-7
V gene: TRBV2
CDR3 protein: CASKLGLSEQYF

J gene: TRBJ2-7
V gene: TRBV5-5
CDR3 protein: CASSLAPGLQYEQYF

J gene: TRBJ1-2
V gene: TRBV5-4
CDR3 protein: CASSLAGQGPAKGGYTF

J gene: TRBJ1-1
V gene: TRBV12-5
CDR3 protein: CASGLISAGGADTEAFF

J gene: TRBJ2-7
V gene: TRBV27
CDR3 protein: CASSLKGVSHEQYF

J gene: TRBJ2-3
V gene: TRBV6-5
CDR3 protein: CASSLRSSSTDTQYF

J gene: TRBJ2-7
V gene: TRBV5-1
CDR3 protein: CASSPVGWDSYEQYF

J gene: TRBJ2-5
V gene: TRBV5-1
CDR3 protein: CASSSRQPGGETQYF

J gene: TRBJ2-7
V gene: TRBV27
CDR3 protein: CASSPRGTSGSYEQYF

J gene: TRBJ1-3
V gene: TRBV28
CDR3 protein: CASSPSLIFSGNTIYF

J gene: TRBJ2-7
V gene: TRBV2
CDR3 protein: CAISSRLAAYEQYF

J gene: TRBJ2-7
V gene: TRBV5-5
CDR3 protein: CASSGRNYEQYF

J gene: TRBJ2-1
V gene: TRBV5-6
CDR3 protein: CASSIERERSYNEQFF

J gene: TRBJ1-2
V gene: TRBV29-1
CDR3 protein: CSGWRQGADGYTF

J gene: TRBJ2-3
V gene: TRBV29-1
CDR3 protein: CSVESLAGTDTQYF

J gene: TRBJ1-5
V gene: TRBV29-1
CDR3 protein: CSVAGQVNQPQHF

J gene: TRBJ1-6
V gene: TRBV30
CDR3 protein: CAWSVQSSYNSPLHF

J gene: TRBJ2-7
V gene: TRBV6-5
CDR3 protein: CASSYRTGIYEQYF

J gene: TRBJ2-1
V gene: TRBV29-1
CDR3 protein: CSVAPNRGEQFF

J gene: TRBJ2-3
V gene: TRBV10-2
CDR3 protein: CASSEGGSGADTQYF

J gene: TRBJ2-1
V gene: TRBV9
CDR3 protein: CASSVVAGGRNEQFF

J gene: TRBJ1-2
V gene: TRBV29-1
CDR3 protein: CSVEVVGRNRGYTF

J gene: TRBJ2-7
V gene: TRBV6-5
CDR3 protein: CASSTAVPPYEQYF

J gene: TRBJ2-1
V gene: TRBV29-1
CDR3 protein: CSVETVYNEQFF

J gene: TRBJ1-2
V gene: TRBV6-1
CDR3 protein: CASATGVGGYTF

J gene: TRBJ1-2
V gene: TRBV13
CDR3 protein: CASSLGDDRGGGYTF

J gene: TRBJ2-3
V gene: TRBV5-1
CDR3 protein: CASRAGQQGDTQYF

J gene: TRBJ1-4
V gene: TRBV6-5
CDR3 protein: CASSSLQDTNEKLFF

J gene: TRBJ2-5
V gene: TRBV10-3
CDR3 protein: CAISVGGGMARETQYF

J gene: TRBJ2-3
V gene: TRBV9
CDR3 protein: CASSVRGLTQYF

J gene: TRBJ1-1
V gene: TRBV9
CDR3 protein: CASSVDPGSNTEAFF